This record looks at one T cell receptor (beta chain) sequence and its context. What it recognizes is unknown. Isolated RNA was reverse transcribed in full, so expressed TCRB transcripts were sequenced. Average reads for naive, central memory and regulatory T cell samples were several million. The table came from immunoSEQ multiplex PCR; TCRdb's copy has only in-frame clones and leaves some out. The top ten clones hold 1.3% of a sample with 140,000 to 150,000 clones, about 13% of them seen once. The data stem from a study of beta chain features in type 1 diabetes. The study's findings and limits: These data did not resolve whether HLA type affects TCRB rearrangement. Among patients with Type 1 diabetes, TCRB CDR3s were moderately but significantly shorter in every one of the four CD4+ subsets.

The ends lost 7 bases at V and 4 bases at J; junction bases unmatched: 13. CDR1 is SEHNR and CDR2 is FQNEAQ in the germline V gene (reference sequence). CDR3 size: 17 residues. This TCR derives from a man aged 18 to 29 with type 1 diabetes. The specimen sequenced was central memory CD4+ T cells from blood. This chain connects TRBV7-9 to TRBJ2-5; 12 bases agree with TRBD2. The CDR3 reads CASNGLAGLQRGETQYF. As DNA, the CDR3 is TGTGCCAGCAACGGACTAGCGGGGCTTCAGAGGGGAGAGACCCAGTACTTC.